The entry below gives a single T cell receptor beta chain sequence along with its context. In the original workflow: Nucleated cell number was recorded as an estimate derived from reference gene primer amplification. TCRdb's copy holds only in-frame clones and misses some; the assay was immunoSEQ multiplex PCR. For V, J and clone size, that table is used; D and trimming come from the DNA. The sample shows some 120,000 clones, approximately 68% of them seen only once. The sample is drawn from a study of blood T cell repertoires in COVID-19. The overall study: COVID-19 samples from acute and convalescent phases originated in the United States, Italy and Spain.

This CDR3 is 12 amino acids long. Trimming removed 4 bases from V and 5 bases from J, with 5 bases in between. In germline, CDR1 is SGHVS, CDR2 FQNEAQ. The sample comprised peripheral blood. The chain uses TRBV7-8 and TRBJ1-4, with D maybe TRBD1 (5 bases). The sequence derives from a woman aged 70 to 79 with acute or convalescent COVID-19. The CDR3 is CASSWTNEKLFF. The CDR3 nucleotides are TGTGCCAGCAGCTGGACAAATGAAAAACTGTTTTTT.